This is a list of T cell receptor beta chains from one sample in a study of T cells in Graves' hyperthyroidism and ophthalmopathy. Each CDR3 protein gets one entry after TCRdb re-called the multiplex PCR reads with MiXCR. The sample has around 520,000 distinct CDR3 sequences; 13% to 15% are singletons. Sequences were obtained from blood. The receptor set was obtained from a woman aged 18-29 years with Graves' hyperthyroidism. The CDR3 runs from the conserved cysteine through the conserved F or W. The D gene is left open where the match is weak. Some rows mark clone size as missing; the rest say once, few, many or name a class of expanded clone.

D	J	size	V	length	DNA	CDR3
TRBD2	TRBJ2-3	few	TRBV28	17	TGTGCCAGCGGTACAAGTTTAGGGCTAGCGGGCACAGATACGCAGTATTTT	CASGTSLGLAGTDTQYF
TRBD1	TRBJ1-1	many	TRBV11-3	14	TGTGCCAGCAGCTTAAAAGGACAGGGCCCCGGTGCTTTCTTT	CASSLKGQGPGAFF
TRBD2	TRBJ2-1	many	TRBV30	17	TGTGCCTGGAGGCTAGCGGGAGGGGGTACAAGCTACAATGAGCAGTTCTTC	CAWRLAGGGTSYNEQFF
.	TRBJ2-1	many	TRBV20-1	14	TGCAGTGCTAGGGGTGGGTACGGATACAATGAGCAGTTCTTC	CSARGGYGYNEQFF
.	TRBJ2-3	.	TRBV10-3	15	TGTGCCATCAGCACCGGGACGGTAAGCGCAGATACGCAGTATTTT	CAISTGTVSADTQYF
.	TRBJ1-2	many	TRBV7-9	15	TGTGCCAGCAGCTTAACGGGGCTCATTAACTATGGCTACACCTTC	CASSLTGLINYGYTF
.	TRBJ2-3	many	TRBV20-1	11	TGCAGTGCTAGCCCGACAGATACGCAGTATTTT	CSASPTDTQYF
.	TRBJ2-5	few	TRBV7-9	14	TGTGCCAGCAGCCCTCGACTAGTAAAAGAGACCCAGTACTTC	CASSPRLVKETQYF
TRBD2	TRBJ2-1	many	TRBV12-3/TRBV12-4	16	TGTGCCAGCAGGAGTATAGCGGGAGTATCCTACAATGAGCAGTTCTTC	CASRSIAGVSYNEQFF
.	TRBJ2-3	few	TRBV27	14	TGTGCCAGCAGTTTAGCGGCCCCTAGAGATACGCAGTATTTT	CASSLAAPRDTQYF
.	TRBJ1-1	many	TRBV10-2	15	TGCGCCAGCAGTGAGAGAGGGGAATCGGACACTGAAGCTTTCTTT	CASSERGESDTEAFF
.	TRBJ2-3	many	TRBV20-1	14	TGCAGTGCCGAGGGAGGAGGGGGCACAGATACGCAGTATTTT	CSAEGGGGTDTQYF
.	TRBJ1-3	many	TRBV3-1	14	TGTGCCAGCAGCCGGCGGAGGTCCGGAAACACCATATATTTT	CASSRRRSGNTIYF
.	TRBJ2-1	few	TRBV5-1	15	TGCGCCAGCAGCTTGAATCTTCCTTCCTACAATGAGCAGTTCTTC	CASSLNLPSYNEQFF
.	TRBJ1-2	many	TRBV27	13	TGTGCCAGCAGCCCACGACGACTCCAATTCTACACCTTC	CASSPRRLQFYTF
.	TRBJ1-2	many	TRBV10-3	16	TGTGCCATCAGTGGGACGCCCCAGGACATCCGACATGGCTACACCTTC	CAISGTPQDIRHGYTF
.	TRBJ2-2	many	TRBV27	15	TGTGCCAGCAGCCCCTCACACCGCGGGGCCGGGGAGCTGTTTTTT	CASSPSHRGAGELFF
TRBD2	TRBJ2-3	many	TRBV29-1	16	TGCAGCGTTGAATCCCGACTAGCGGGGGTCACAGATACGCAGTATTTT	CSVESRLAGVTDTQYF
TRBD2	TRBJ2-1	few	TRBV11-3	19	TGTGCCAGCAGCTCGCGTAGTCTAGCGGAAATTTTTTTATACAATGAGCAGTTCTTC	CASSSRSLAEIFLYNEQFF
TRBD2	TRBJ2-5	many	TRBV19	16	TGTGCCAGTAGTATGGGCAGCGGGAGAGTCCTGGAGACCCAGTACTTC	CASSMGSGRVLETQYF
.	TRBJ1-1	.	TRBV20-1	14	TGCAGTGCTCCACCCACAAGGGCGGACACTGAAGCTTTCTTT	CSAPPTRADTEAFF
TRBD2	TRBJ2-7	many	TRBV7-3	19	TGTGCCAGCAGCTCCCCGGGTGGACTAGCGGGAGCAGCCCCCTACGAGCAGTACTTC	CASSSPGGLAGAAPYEQYF
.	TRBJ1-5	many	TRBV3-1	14	TGTGCCAGCAGCCGAAAAGACGCGGGCCAGCCCCAGCATTTT	CASSRKDAGQPQHF
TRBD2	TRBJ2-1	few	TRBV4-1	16	TGCGCCAGCAGCGTTCGCGAGCTAGCGGGAGGCAATGAGCAGTTCTTC	CASSVRELAGGNEQFF
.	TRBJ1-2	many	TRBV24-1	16	TGTGCCACCAGTGATTTACGGCCCGAGATTAACTATGGCTACACCTTC	CATSDLRPEINYGYTF
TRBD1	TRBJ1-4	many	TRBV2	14	TGTGCCAGTGGGACACAGGGGATTAATGAAAAACTGTTTTTT	CASGTQGINEKLFF
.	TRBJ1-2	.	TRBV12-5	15	TGTGCTAGTGGTTCGCCGGACAGCGGCACCTATGGCTACACCTTC	CASGSPDSGTYGYTF
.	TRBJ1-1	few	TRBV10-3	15	TGTGCCATCGGTGCCGCCACCGGGACGTACACTGAAGCTTTCTTT	CAIGAATGTYTEAFF
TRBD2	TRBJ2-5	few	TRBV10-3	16	TGTGCCATCAGTGAGAGTGTCGGGAGGTTGGGAGAGACCCAGTACTTC	CAISESVGRLGETQYF
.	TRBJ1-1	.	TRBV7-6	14	TGTGCCAGCAGCCGACTGAGTGGATCCACTGAAGCTTTCTTT	CASSRLSGSTEAFF
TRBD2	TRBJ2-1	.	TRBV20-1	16	TGCAGTGCTAGAGGTCCGCCCGGGACTAGCGCCGGTGAGCAGTTCTTC	CSARGPPGTSAGEQFF
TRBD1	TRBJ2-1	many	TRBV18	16	TGTGCCAGCTCACCACCGACCGGACAGGGACCTCGTGAGCAGTTCTTC	CASSPPTGQGPREQFF